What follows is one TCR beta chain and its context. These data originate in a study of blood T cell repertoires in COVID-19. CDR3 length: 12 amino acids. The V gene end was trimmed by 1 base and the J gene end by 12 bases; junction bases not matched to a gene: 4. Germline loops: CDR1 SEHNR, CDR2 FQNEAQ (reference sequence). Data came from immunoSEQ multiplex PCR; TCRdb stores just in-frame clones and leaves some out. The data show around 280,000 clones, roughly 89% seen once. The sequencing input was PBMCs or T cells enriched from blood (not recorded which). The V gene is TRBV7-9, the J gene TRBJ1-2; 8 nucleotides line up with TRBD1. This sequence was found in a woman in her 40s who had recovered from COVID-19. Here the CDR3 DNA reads TGTGCCAGCAGCTTAGTGGACAGGGTCCACACCTTC. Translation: CASSLVDRVHTF.